These 21 T cell receptor beta chains share one sample of origin, sequenced in a study of blood T cells in healthy people across ages. Next came a second PCR, run for roughly 6 to 11 cycles, which used a sample-barcoded 5' primer along with a J-beta primer mix. Using its own MiXCR run on the 5' RACE reads, TCRdb lists one record per CDR3 protein. The data show about 1,500,000 distinct CDR3 sequences, 40% to 50% seen once. Source material: blood. The source is a woman aged 18-29 years in good health.

The chain links TRBV12-5 to TRBJ2-3; tentative D call: TRBD2 (7 bases). CDR1 LGHNT and CDR2 FRNRAP come from the germline V gene. The ends were cut back, 4 bases at V and 6 bases at J, with 23 bases in the middle. The CDR3 length is 17 residues. The chain's CDR3 is CASGSGWTGGGADTQYF. CDR3 in DNA: TGTGCTAGTGGTTCGGGGTGGACTGGCGGGGGCGCCGATACGCAGTATTTT.

The rearrangement joins TRBV5-1 to TRBJ1-1; D is unresolved. This CDR3 comprises 15 residues. CDR1 and CDR2 (germline): SGHRS, YFSETQ. Trimming took 0 bases from V and 0 from J, leaving 9 bases between them. As DNA, the CDR3 is TGCGCCAGCAGCTTGGGTCCTTCACTGAACACTGAAGCTTTCTTT. It codes for CASSLGPSLNTEAFF.

As concerns this clonotype: The germline gene is not matched at one end of the junction; a read error may be the cause. The chain links TRBV3-1 to TRBJ1-2; 7 nucleotides line up with TRBD1. This CDR3 is 13 amino acids long. CDR1 and CDR2 (germline): LGHDT, YNNKEL (reference sequence). CDR3 residues: CASRQGGGNGYTF. CDR3 coding DNA: TGTGCCAGCAGGCAAGGGGGCGGGAATGGCTACACCTTC.

This clonotype was seen ten or more times. V gene TRBV20-1 combines with J gene TRBJ2-1, with 10 positions matching TRBD2. V trimming: 1 base; J trimming: 4 bases; junction bases outside the gene matches: 4. The CDR3 is 15 amino acids. Looked up from germline, CDR1 is DFQATT and CDR2 is SNEGSKA (reference sequence). CDR3 sequence: CSARGTSGFYNEQFF. CDR3 nucleotide sequence: TGCAGTGCTAGAGGGACTAGCGGATTTTACAATGAGCAGTTCTTC.

The genes are TRBV21-1 and TRBJ1-5; TRBD1, the table's D call, was not compared with the DNA. TRBV21-1 is a pseudogene segment. The CDR3 runs 17 residues. The CDR3 region has the DNA TGTGCCAGCAGCCCCTGGGGGCAGCGTCATAGCAATCAGCCCCAGCATTTT. Translated, it gives CASSPWGQRHSNQPQHF.

This clonotype was recorded a few times. V and J are TRBV20-1 and TRBJ2-7; 14 positions agree with TRBD2. The junction had 5 bases not matched to a gene; V was cut back by 1 base and J by 3 bases. Germline CDR1 DFQATT, CDR2 SNEGSKA (reference sequence). The CDR3 has 16 residues. In DNA form, the CDR3 reads TGCAGTGCTAGAGGTTCCGGGACTAGCGGGAGCTACGAGCAGTACTTC. Amino acid sequence: CSARGSGTSGSYEQYF.

The V call is TRBV20-1, the J call TRBJ2-3, with D possibly matching TRBD2 (7 bases). In germline, CDR1 is DFQATT, CDR2 SNEGSKA (reference sequence). V lost 7 bases and J lost 6, with 14 bases in between. The CDR3 is 12 amino acids. Written as DNA, the CDR3 is TGCAGTGTTGGGGGGGCCGGGGATACGCAGTATTTT. Amino acid sequence: CSVGGAGDTQYF.

This sequence joins TRBV27 and TRBJ2-5, with D perhaps given as TRBD1 or TRBD2 (5 bases each). Germline V gives CDR1 MNHEY, CDR2 SMNVEV (reference sequence). The V end was cut by 7 bases, the J end by 11 bases, with 20 bases between. The CDR3 spans 13 residues. The CDR3: CASKVGADNEQYF. Here the CDR3 DNA reads TGTGCCAGCAAGGTCGGGGCTGACAATGAGCAGTACTTC.

This clonotype was found a few times. The chain uses TRBV7-3 and TRBJ2-1, with D possibly being TRBD2 (5 bases). The V end was cut by 9 bases, the J end by 3 bases, with 12 bases between. CDR3 size: 13 residues. Germline V gene lookup returns CDR1 SGHTA and CDR2 FQGTGA. The CDR3 nucleotides are TGTGCCAGTGCGAGGGAAGTCTACAATGAGCAGTTCTTC. Its protein product is CASAREVYNEQFF.

This clonotype turned up a few times. The rearrangement joins TRBV29-1 to TRBJ2-3; 9 nucleotides agree with TRBD2. V gave up 4 bases and J gave up 2 bases; unmatched junction bases: 7. The germline CDR1 and CDR2 sequences are SQVTM and ANQGSEA. The CDR3 consists of 15 residues. CDR3 amino acids: CSVGRAGGDTDTQYF. The CDR3 DNA sequence: TGCAGCGTTGGGCGAGCGGGGGGTGACACAGATACGCAGTATTTT.

This chain connects TRBV6-5 to TRBJ2-7; 12 nucleotides align to TRBD2. CDR1 MNHEY and CDR2 SVGAGI come from the germline V gene. The CDR3 has 15 amino acids. With V trimmed by 4 bases and J by 5 bases, 6 bases remained unmatched. The CDR3 nucleotides are TGTGCCAGCAGTTTCCTAGCGGGAGGGCCGGACGAGCAGTACTTC. This codes for CASSFLAGGPDEQYF.

J is TRBJ1-5 and V is TRBV20-1; D possibly corresponds to TRBD1 (5 bases). The germline CDR1 and CDR2 sequences are DFQATT and SNEGSKA (reference sequence). The CDR3 sequence is 14 residues long. Deletions cut 6 bases from V and 3 bases from J, with 15 bases between. The CDR3, as DNA: TGCAGTGCCGCGACCACAGGATCCAATCAGCCCCAGCATTTT. It yields the protein CSAATTGSNQPQHF.

V is TRBV24-1 and J is TRBJ2-3, with TRBD1 matching 8 bases. The CDR3 consists of 14 residues. With 7 bases clipped from V and 5 bases from J, the junction kept 7 bases outside the gene matches. The germline gives CDR1 KGHDR, CDR2 SFDVKD. CDR3 residues: CATSGQGAQDTQYF. The CDR3, as DNA: TGTGCCACCAGCGGACAGGGAGCGCAAGATACGCAGTATTTT.

This clonotype was detected a few times. The rearrangement joins TRBV6-5 to TRBJ2-3, with 10 bases lining up with TRBD2. After removal of 0 bases from V and 1 base from J, the junction contained 4 bases not matched to a gene. CDR1 MNHEY and CDR2 SVGAGI come from the germline V gene. This CDR3 contains 17 residues. The CDR3 nucleotides read TGTGCCAGCAGTTACTCAGGCGGACTAGCGGGCACAGATACGCAGTATTTT. Translation: CASSYSGGLAGTDTQYF.

The chain combines TRBV20-1 with TRBJ2-1; no firm D call. V was clipped by 5 bases and J by 10 bases, with 18 bases between them. Germline V gene sequence: CDR1 DFQATT, CDR2 SNEGSKA (reference sequence). The CDR3 consists of 13 residues. The CDR3: CSAQRSTAYEQFF. The CDR3 DNA reads as TGCAGTGCTCAAAGGAGCACCGCCTACGAGCAGTTCTTC.

The J gene is TRBJ2-7, the V gene TRBV28; 9 bases map to TRBD2. Germline values: CDR1 MDHEN, CDR2 SYDVKM. The CDR3 loop spans 15 amino acids. V lost 7 bases, J lost 2 bases, and 9 bases stayed unmatched. The CDR3 is CASNLGGTSTYEQYF. Written as DNA, the CDR3 is TGTGCCAGCAACCTAGGGGGGACTAGCACCTACGAGCAGTACTTC.

The chain carries TRBV30 and TRBJ2-7; D is unresolved. V was clipped by 1 base and J by 9 bases, with 10 bases between them. The CDR3 is made up of 11 amino acids. The germline gives CDR1 GTSNPN, CDR2 SVGIG (reference sequence). The DNA of the CDR3 is TGTGCCTGGAGTGCGACCATTGGGCAGTACTTC. Translated: CAWSATIGQYF.

V usage is TRBV2 and J usage is TRBJ2-1; D could derive from TRBD1 or TRBD2 (6 bases each). The CDR3 covers 15 residues. Germline V gene lookup returns CDR1 SNHLY and CDR2 FYNNEI. With 8 bases removed from V and 0 bases from J, the gap between germline ends came to 14 bases. The CDR3 coding sequence is TGTGCCAGCTTGGGGGGCCTAAGCTCCTACAATGAGCAGTTCTTC. Amino acids: CASLGGLSSYNEQFF.

This clonotype was counted only a few times. The chain couples TRBV6-5 to TRBJ1-2; TRBD1 is a possible D gene (5 bases). The CDR3 has 12 amino acids. Germline V lookup: CDR1 MNHEY, CDR2 SVGAGI. The V gene lost 2 bases and the J gene lost 8 bases, with 9 bases spanning the gap. The CDR3 here is CASSYEWGGYTF. The CDR3 nucleotides read TGTGCCAGCAGTTACGAGTGGGGGGGCTACACCTTC.

This clonotype was seen a few times. This rearrangement joins TRBV27 to TRBJ2-1; TRBD2 agrees at 11 bases. V was pared by 4 bases and J by 7 bases, with 15 bases of the junction left unmatched. The CDR3 length is 18 residues. The V gene's germline CDR1 is MNHEY and CDR2 SMNVEV (reference sequence). The CDR3 loop reads CASSSKRLAGTFVNEQFF. In DNA, the CDR3 is TGTGCCAGCAGTTCCAAAAGACTAGCGGGAACTTTCGTGAATGAGCAGTTCTTC.

The genes are TRBV5-6 and TRBJ2-1; 14 nucleotides match TRBD2. With V trimmed by 4 bases and J by 7 bases, 7 bases remained unmatched. From germline, CDR1 is SGHDT and CDR2 YYEEEE. This CDR3 contains 16 residues. The CDR3 here is CASSPPGLAGENEQFF. In nucleotides, the CDR3 is TGTGCCAGCAGCCCTCCGGGACTAGCGGGGGAAAATGAGCAGTTCTTC.